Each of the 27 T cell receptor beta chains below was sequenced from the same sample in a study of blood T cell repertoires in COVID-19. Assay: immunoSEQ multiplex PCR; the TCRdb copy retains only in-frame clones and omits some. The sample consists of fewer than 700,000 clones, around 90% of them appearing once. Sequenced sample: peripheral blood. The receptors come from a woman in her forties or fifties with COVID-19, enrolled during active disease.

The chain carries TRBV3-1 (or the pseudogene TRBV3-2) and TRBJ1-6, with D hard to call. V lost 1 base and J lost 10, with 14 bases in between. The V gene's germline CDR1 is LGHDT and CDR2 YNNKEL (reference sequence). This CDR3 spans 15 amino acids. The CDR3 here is CASSQVGGGESPLHF. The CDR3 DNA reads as TGTGCCAGCAGCCAAGTCGGTGGTGGTGAGTCACCCCTCCACTTT.

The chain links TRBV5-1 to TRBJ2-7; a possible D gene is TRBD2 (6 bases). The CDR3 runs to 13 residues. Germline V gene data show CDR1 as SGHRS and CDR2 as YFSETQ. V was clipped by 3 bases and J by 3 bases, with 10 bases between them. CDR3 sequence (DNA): TGCGCCAGCAGCTCTTGGGGAGGCTACGAGCAGTACTTC. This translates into CASSSWGGYEQYF.

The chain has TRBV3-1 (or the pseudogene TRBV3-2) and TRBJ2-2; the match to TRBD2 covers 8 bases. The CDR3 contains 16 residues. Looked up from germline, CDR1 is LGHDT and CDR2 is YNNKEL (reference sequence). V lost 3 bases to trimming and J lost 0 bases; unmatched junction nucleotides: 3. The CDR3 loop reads CASSHAGGTNTGELFF. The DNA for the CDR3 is TGTGCCAGCAGCCATGCGGGGGGCACGAACACCGGGGAGCTGTTTTTT.

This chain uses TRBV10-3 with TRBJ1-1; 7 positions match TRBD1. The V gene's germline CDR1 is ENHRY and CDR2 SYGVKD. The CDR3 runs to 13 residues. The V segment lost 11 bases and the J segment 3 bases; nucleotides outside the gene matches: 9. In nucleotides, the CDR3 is TGTGCCTCCTGGGGAGACAGGGACACTGAAGCTTTCTTT. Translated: CASWGDRDTEAFF.

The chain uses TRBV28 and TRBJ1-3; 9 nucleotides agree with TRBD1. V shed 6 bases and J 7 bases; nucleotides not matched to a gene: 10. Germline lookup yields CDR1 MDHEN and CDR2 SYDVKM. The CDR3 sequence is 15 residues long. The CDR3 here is CASSPTGGGSNTIYF. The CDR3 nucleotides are TGTGCCAGCAGCCCCACAGGGGGCGGCTCGAACACCATATATTTT.

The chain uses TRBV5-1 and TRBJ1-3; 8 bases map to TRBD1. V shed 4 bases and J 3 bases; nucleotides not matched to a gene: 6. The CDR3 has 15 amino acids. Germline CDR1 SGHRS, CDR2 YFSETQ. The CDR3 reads CASSTWTGIGNTIYF. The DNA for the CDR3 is TGCGCCAGCAGCACCTGGACAGGGATTGGAAACACCATATATTTT.

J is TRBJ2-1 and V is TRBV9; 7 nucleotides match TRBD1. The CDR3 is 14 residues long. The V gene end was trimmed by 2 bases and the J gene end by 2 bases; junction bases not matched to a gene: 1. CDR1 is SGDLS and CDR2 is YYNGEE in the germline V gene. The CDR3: CASSVGTAYNEQFF. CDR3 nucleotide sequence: TGTGCCAGCAGCGTCGGGACAGCCTACAATGAGCAGTTCTTC.

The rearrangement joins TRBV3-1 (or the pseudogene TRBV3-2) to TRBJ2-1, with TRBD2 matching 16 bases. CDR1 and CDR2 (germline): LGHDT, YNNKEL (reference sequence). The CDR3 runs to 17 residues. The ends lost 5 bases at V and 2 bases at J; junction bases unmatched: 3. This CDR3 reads CASSLGTSGGAYNEQFF. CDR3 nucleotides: TGTGCCAGCAGCTTAGGGACTAGCGGGGGGGCCTACAATGAGCAGTTCTTC.

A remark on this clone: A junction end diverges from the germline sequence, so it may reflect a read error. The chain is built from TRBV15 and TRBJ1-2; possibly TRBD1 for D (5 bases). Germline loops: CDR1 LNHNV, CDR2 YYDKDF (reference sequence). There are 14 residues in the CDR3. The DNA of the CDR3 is TGTGCCACCAGCAGAGGGGGGGGACCGGGCCCTGCTCTTTTC. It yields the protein CATSRGGGPGPALF.

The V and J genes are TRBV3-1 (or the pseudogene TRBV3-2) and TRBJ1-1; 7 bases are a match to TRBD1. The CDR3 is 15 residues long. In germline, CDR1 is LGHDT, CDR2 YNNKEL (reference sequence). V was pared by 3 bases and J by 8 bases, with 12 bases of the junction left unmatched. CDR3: CASSQRQGLAMEAFF. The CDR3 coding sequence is TGTGCCAGCAGCCAGAGACAGGGCCTCGCGATGGAAGCTTTCTTT.

The CDR3: CASSLLGGTEAFF. The CDR3 coding sequence is TGTGCCAGTAGTCTCCTAGGAGGTACTGAAGCTTTCTTT. The chain employs TRBV19 and TRBJ1-1, with unresolved D. Germline CDR1 LNHDA, CDR2 SQIVND (reference sequence). The germline V and J ends were trimmed by 5 bases and 5 bases, with 12 bases remaining between them. This CDR3 has 13 residues.

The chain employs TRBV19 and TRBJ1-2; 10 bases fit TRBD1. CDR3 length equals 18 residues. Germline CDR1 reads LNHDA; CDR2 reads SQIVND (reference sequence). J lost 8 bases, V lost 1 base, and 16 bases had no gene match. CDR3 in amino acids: CASSIGLDRGPFLWGYTF. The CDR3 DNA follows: TGTGCCAGTAGTATAGGCCTCGACAGGGGGCCTTTTCTATGGGGCTACACCTTC.

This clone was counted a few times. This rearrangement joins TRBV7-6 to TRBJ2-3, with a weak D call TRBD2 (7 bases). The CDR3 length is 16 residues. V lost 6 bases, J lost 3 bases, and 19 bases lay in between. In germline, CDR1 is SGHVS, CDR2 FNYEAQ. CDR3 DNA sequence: TGTGCCAGCAGTCCCCTTGAGGGGGGGACGACAGATACGCAGTATTTT. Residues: CASSPLEGGTTDTQYF.

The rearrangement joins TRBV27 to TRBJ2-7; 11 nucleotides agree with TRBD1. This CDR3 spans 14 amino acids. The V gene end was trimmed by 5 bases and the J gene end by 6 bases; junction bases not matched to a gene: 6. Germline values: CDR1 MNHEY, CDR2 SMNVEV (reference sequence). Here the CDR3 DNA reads TGTGCCAGCAGTCCGCCCGGGACAGGGGGCGAGCAGTACTTC. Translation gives CASSPPGTGGEQYF.

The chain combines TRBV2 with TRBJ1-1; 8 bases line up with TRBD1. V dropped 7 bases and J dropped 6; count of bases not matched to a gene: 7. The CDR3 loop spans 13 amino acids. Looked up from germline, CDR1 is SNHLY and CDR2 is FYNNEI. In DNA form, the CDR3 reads TGTGCCAGCACCTCGACAGGGGTATCTGAAGCTTTCTTT. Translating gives CASTSTGVSEAFF.

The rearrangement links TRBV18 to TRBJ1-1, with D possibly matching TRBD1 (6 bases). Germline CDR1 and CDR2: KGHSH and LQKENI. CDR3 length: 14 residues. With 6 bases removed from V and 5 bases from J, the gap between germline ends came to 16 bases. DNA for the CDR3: TGTGCCAGCTCGTACAGGGTAGGGGTTACTGAAGCTTTCTTT. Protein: CASSYRVGVTEAFF.

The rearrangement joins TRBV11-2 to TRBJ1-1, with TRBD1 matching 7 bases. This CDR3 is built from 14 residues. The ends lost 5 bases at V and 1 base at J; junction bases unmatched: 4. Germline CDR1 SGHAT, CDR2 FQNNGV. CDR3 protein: CASSPDRSNTEAFF. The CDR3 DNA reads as TGTGCCAGCAGCCCGGACAGGTCGAACACTGAAGCTTTCTTT.

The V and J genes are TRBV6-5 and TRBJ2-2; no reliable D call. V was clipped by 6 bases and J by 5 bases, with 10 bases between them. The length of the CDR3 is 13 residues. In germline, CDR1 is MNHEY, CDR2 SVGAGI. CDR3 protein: CASSAGRTGELFF. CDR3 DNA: TGTGCCAGCAGCGCCGGTCGGACCGGGGAGCTGTTTTTT.

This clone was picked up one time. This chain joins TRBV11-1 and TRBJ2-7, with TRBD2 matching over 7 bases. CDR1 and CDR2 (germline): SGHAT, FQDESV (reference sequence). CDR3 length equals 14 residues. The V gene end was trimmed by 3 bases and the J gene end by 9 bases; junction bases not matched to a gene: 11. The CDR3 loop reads CASSLANGLEGQYF. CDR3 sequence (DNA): TGTGCCAGCAGCTTGGCGAATGGACTAGAAGGGCAGTACTTC.

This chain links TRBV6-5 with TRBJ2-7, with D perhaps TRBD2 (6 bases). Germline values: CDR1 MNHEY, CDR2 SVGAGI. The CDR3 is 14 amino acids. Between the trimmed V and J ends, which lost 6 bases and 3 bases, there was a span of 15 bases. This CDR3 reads CASRGGRANYEQYF. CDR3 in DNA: TGTGCCAGCAGGGGAGGCAGGGCCAACTACGAGCAGTACTTC.

The CDR3 DNA is TGTGCCAGTAGAGTGACTAGCGGGGGGGCAGTCTACAATGAGCAGTTCTTC. It translates to CASRVTSGGAVYNEQFF. The V call is TRBV19, the J call TRBJ2-1; 14 positions agree with TRBD2. The V segment lost 6 bases and the J segment 3 bases; nucleotides outside the gene matches: 7. Germline V lookup: CDR1 LNHDA, CDR2 SQIVND (reference sequence). The CDR3 has 17 residues. Full variable domain (missing parts from reference TRBV19 and TRBJ2-1): DGGITQSPKYLFRKEGQNVTLSCEQNLNHDAMYWYRQDPGQGLRLIYYSQIVNDFQKGDIAEGYSVSREKKESFPLTVTSAQKNPTAFYLCASRVTSGGAVYNEQFFGPGTRLTVL.

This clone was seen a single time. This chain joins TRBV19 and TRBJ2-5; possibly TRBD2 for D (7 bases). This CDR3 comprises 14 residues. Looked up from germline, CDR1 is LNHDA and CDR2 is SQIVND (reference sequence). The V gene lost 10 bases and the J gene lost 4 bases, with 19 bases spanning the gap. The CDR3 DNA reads TGTGCCACCTCATCATTGGGGGGGCGAGAGACCCAGTACTTC. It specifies CATSSLGGRETQYF.

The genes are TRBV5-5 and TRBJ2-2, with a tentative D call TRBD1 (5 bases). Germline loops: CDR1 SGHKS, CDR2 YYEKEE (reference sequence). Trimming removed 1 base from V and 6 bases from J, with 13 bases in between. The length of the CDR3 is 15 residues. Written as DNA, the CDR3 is TGTGCCAGCAGCTTGTTGGCAGGGTTGGCCGGGGAGCTGTTTTTT. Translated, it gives CASSLLAGLAGELFF.

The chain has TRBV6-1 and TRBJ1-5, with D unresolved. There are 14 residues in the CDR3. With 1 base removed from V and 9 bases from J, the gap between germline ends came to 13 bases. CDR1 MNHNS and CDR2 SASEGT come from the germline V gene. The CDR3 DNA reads TGTGCCAGCAGTGAAGTAGAAGCGCGGGGGCCCCAGCATTTT. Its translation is CASSEVEARGPQHF.

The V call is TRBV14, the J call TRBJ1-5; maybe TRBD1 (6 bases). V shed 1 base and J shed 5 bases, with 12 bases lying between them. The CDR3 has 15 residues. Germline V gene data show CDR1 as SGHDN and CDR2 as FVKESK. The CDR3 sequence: CASSQGGGRDQPQHF. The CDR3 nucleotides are TGTGCCAGCAGCCAAGGGGGGGGCAGAGATCAGCCCCAGCATTTT.

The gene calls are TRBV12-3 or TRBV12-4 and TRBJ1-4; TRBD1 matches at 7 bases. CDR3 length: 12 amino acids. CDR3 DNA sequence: TGTGCGACAGGGACAACTAATGAAAAACTGTTTTTT. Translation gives CATGTTNEKLFF.

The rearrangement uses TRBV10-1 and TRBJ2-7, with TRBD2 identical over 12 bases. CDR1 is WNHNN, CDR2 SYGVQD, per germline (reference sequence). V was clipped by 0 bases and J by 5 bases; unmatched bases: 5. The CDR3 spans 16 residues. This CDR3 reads CASSESLAGGPHEQYF. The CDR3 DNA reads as TGCGCCAGCAGTGAGTCGCTAGCGGGGGGGCCCCACGAGCAGTACTTC.